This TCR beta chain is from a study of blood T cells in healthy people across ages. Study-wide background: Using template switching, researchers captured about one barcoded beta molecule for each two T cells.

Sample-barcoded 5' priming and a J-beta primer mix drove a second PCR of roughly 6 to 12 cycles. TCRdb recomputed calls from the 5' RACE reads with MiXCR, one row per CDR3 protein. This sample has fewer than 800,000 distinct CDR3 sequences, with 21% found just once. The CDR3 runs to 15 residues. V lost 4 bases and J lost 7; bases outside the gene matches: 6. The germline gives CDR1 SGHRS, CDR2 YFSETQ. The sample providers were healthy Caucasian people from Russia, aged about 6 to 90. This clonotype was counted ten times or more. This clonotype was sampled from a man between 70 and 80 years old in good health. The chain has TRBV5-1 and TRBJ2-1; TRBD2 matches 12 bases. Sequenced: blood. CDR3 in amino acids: CASSASSGRGNEQFF. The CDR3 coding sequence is TGCGCCAGCAGCGCTTCTAGCGGGAGGGGGAATGAGCAGTTCTTC.